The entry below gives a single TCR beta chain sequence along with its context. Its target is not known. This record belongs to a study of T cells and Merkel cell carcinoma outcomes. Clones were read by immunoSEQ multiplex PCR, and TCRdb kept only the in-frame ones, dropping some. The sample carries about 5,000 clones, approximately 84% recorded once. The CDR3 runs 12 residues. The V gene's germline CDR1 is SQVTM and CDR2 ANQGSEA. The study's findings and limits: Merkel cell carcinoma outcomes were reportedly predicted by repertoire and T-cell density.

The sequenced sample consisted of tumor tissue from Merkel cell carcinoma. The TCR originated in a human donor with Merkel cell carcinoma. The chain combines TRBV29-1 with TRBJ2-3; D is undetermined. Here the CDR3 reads CSYKLGTDTQYF. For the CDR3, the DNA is TGCAGTTACAAACTGGGCACAGATACGCAGTATTTT.